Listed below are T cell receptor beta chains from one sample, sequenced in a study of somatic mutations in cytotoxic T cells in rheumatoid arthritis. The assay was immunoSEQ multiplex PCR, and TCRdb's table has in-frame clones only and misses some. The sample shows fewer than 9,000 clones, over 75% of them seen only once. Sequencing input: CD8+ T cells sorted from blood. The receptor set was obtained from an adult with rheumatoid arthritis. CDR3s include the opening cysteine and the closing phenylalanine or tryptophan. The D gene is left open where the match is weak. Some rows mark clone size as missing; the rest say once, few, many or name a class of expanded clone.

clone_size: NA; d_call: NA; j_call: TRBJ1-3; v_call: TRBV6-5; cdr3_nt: TGTGCCAGCAGTTACTCAGAGGCTGGAAACACCATATATTTT; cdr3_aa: CASSYSEAGNTIYF
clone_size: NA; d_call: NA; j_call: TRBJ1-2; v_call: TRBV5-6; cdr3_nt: TGTGCCAGCAGCCCCCTAGGGTCGGAGTTGAACTATGGCTACACCTTC; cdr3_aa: CASSPLGSELNYGYTF
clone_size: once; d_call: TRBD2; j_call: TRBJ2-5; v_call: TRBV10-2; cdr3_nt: TGCGCCAGCAGTGAGATCGGAGGTAGCGGGGGACAGCAAGAGACCCAGTACTTC; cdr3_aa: CASSEIGGSGGQQETQYF
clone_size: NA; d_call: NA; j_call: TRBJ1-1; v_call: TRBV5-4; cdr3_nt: TGTGCCAGCAGCGGCGGGGCGGGTGGCACTGAAGCTTTCTTT; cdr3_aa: CASSGGAGGTEAFF
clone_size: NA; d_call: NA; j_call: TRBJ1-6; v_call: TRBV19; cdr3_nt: TGTGCCAGTAGGAAATACCGGGACAAAAAGGATAATTCACCCCTCCACTTT; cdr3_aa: CASRKYRDKKDNSPLHF
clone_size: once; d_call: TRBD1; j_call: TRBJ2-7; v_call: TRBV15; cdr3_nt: TGTGCCACCAGCAGCGAGACAGGGAAGTATCTTATCTACGAGCAGTACTTC; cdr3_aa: CATSSETGKYLIYEQYF
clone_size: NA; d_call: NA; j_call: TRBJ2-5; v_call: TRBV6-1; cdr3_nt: TGTGCCAGCAGTGGCCGACCGGGACTTCAAGAGACCCAGTACTTC; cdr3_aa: CASSGRPGLQETQYF
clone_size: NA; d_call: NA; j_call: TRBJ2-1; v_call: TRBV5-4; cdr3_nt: TGTGCCAGCAGCACCTGGTTAAACGGGCAGTTCTTC; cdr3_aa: CASSTWLNGQFF
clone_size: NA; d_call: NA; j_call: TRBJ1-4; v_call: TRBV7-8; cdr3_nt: TGTGCCAGCAGCCCTACCCCGGGCGAATCTGGCGAAAAACTGTTTTTT; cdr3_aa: CASSPTPGESGEKLFF
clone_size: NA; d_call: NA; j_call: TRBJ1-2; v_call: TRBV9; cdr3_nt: TGTGCCAGCAGCGTAGGGGACAAAGGCTACACCTTC; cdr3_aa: CASSVGDKGYTF
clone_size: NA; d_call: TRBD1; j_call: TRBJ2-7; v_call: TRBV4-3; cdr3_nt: TGCGCCAGCAGCCAACGGACAGGACGCGAGCAGTACTTC; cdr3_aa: CASSQRTGREQYF
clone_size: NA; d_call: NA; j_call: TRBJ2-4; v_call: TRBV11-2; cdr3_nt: TGTGCCAGCAGCTTAACAGAGCGGGCCAAAAACATTCAGTACTTC; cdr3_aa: CASSLTERAKNIQYF
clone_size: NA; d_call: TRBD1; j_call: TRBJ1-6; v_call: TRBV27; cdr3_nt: TGTGCCAGCAGGCCACAGGGGGCGCGATCACCCCTCCACTTT; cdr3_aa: CASRPQGARSPLHF
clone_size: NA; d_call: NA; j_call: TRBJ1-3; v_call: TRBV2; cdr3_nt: TGTGCCAGCAGTCACCCAATCAGACAGCCCTCTGGAAACACCATATATTTT; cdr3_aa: CASSHPIRQPSGNTIYF
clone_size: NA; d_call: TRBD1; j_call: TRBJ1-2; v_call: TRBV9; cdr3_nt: TGTGCCAGCAGCGTAGCGATGGGGCAGGGGGCGAATGGCTACACCTTC; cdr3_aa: CASSVAMGQGANGYTF
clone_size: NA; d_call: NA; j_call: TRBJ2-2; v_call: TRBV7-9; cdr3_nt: TGTGCCAGCAGCGAGGAGCTGTTTTTT; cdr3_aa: CASSEELFF
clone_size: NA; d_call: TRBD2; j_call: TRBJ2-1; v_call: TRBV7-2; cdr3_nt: TGTGCCAGCAGTCCCCCCCAGCTAGCGGGGGGCAATGAGCAGTTCTTC; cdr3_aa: CASSPPQLAGGNEQFF
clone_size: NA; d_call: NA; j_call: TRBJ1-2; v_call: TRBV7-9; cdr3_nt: TGTGCCAGCAGCTTACCTTCAAACTATGGCTACACCTTC; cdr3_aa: CASSLPSNYGYTF
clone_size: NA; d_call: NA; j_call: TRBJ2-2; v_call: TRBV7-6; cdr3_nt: TGTGCCAGCACCCGGAATTCCGCCCCAGGGGCGGTCGGGGAGCTGTTTTTT; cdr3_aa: CASTRNSAPGAVGELFF
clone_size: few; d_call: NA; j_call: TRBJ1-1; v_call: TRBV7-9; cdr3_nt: TGTGCCAGCAGCCACATTCAGTGGAACACTGAAGCTTTCTTT; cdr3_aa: CASSHIQWNTEAFF
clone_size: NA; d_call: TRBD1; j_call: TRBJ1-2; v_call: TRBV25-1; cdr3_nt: TGTGCCAGCAGCACGGACAGGGACCGTAACTATGGCTACACCTTC; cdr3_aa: CASSTDRDRNYGYTF
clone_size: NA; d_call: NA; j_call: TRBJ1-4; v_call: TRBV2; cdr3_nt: TGTGCCAGCAGTGAAGCTCAGCGGACCGGTAATGAAAAACTGTTTTTT; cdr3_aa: CASSEAQRTGNEKLFF
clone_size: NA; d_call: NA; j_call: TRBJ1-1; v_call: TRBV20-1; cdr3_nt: TGCAGTGCTCGCCCAGAGAGTTGGGCTTTCTTT; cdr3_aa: CSARPESWAFF
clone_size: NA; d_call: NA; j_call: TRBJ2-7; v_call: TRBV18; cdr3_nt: TGTGCCAGCTCAGAGAAGTTTGGAGAGCAGTACTTC; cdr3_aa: CASSEKFGEQYF
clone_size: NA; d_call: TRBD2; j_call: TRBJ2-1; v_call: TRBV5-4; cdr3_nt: TGTGCCAGCAGCTTTTTTGGGCGCGGGGGGATGGTTTACAATGAGCAGTTCTTC; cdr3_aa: CASSFFGRGGMVYNEQFF
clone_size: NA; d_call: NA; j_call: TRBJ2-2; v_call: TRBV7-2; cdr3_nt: TGTGCCAGCAGCTTTACAGGTGGAATCACCGGGGAGCTGTTTTTT; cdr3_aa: CASSFTGGITGELFF
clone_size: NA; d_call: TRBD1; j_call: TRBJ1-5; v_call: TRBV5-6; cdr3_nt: TGTGCCAGCAGCTTGGGGACAGGGTATAGCAATCAGCCCCAGCATTTT; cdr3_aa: CASSLGTGYSNQPQHF
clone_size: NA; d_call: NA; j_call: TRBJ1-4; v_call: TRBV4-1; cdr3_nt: TGCGCCAGCAGCCACCCCAGGGTAGGGTCTAATGAAAAACTGTTTTTT; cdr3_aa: CASSHPRVGSNEKLFF
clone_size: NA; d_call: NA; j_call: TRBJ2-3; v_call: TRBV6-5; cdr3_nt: TGTGCCAGCAGTTACTCCTTGCACACAGATACGCAGTATTTT; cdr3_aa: CASSYSLHTDTQYF
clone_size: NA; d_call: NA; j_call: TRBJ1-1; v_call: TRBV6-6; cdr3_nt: TGTGCCAGCAGTTACCTCCGTGGGGGCACTGAAGCTTTCTTT; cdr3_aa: CASSYLRGGTEAFF
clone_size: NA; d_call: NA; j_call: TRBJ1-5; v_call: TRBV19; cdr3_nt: TGTGCCAGTAGGATCAATCTGGCAAGGGGTCAGCCCCAGCATTTT; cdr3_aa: CASRINLARGQPQHF
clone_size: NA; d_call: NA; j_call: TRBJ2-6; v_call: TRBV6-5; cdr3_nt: TGTGCCAGCAGTTACGGTCGCTCTGGGGCCAACGTCCTGACTTTC; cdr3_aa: CASSYGRSGANVLTF
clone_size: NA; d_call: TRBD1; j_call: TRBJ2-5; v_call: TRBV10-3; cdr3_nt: TGTGCCATCGGGACAGGCCAAGAGACCCAGTACTTC; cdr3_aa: CAIGTGQETQYF
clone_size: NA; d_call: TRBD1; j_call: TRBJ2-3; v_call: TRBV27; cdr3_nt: TGTGCCAGCAGTTCCTCTTACAGGGGGCTCGATACGCAGTATTTT; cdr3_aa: CASSSSYRGLDTQYF
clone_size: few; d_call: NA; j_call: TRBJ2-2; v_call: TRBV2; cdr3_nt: TGTGCCAGCAGTGAAGCGCTTTTTACAGGGTGGGTCGGGGAGCTGTTTTTT; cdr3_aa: CASSEALFTGWVGELFF
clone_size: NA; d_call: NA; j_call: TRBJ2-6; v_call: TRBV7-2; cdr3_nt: TGTGCCAGCAGCCCCCAGGGGGCCAACGTCCTGACTTTC; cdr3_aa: CASSPQGANVLTF
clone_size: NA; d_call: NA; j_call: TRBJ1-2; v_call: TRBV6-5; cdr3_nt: TGTGCCAGCACCAAGGGGCCAGGGTCTGGCTACACCTTC; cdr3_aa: CASTKGPGSGYTF
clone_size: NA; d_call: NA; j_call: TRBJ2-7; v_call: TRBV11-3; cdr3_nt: TGTGCCAGCAGCCAAGGAGGGGAGGAGATTGAGCAGTACTTC; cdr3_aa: CASSQGGEEIEQYF
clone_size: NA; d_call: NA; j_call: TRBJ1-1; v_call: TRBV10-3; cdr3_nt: TGTGCCATCAGTGAGTCGATGACGAACACTGAAGCTTTCTTT; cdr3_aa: CAISESMTNTEAFF
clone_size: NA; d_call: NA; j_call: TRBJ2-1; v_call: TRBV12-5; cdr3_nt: TGTGCTAGCTCAAGGGTGTACAATGAGCAGTTCTTC; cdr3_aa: CASSRVYNEQFF
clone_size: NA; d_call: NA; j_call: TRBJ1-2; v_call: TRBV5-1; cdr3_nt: TGCGCCAGCAGCTGGGGGGACAACTATGGCTACACCTTC; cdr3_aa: CASSWGDNYGYTF
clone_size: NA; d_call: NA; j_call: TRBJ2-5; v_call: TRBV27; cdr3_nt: TGTGCCAGCAGTTCCCGTCGAGGGGCGCCTGAGACCCAGTACTTC; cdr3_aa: CASSSRRGAPETQYF
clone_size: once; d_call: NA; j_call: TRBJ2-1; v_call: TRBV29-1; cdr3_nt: TGCAGCGTTGAGTTGTGGGGGGCTCGAAACGAGCAGTTCTTC; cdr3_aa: CSVELWGARNEQFF
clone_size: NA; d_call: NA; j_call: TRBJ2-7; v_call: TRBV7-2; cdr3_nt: TGTGCCAGCAGCGGTGGGACCTACGAGCAGTACTTC; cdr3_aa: CASSGGTYEQYF
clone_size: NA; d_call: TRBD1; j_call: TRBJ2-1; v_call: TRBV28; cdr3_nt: TGTGCCAGCAGATTCGGGACAGGGCGCGGGAATGAGCAGTTCTTC; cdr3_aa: CASRFGTGRGNEQFF
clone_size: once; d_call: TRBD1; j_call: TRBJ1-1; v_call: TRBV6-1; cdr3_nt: TGTGCCAGCAGTGTTGAGAGGGGGCGCTTAACGGTTGAAGCTTTCTTT; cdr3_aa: CASSVERGRLTVEAFF
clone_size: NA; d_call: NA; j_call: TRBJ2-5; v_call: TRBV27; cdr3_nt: TGTGCCAGCAGTTTAGGAACAGGGATCCAAGAGACCCAGTACTTC; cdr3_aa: CASSLGTGIQETQYF